The 30 T cell receptor beta chains listed next were all sequenced from one sample in a study of blood T cell repertoires in COVID-19. Sequenced by immunoSEQ multiplex PCR; TCRdb stores in-frame clones only, minus some. The sample includes tens of thousands of clones, about 89% of them seen just once. The sample comprised peripheral blood. Receptors originate from an elderly woman with COVID-19, enrolled during active disease.

The chain has TRBV4-1 and TRBJ1-1; the D gene is possibly TRBD1 (5 bases). The V gene lost 4 bases and the J gene lost 3 bases, with 18 bases spanning the gap. Germline V lookup: CDR1 MGHRA, CDR2 YSYEKL. The CDR3 is 16 residues long. This CDR3 is CASSPIGPGWDTEAFF. The CDR3 nucleotides are TGCGCCAGCAGCCCTATTGGGCCAGGGTGGGACACTGAAGCTTTCTTT.

The CDR3 DNA follows: TGTGCCAGCAGCTTAGGCATTGGAAGCGGTGAGCAGTTCTTC. Translation: CASSLGIGSGEQFF. The chain recombines TRBV7-2 with TRBJ2-1; D may be TRBD2 (5 bases). Germline lookup yields CDR1 SGHTA and CDR2 FQGNSA. This CDR3 comprises 14 residues. The ends were cut back, 1 base at V and 9 bases at J, with 13 bases in the middle.

This chain connects TRBV2 to TRBJ1-2; no clear D. Trimming removed 7 bases at V and 5 bases at J, with 11 bases between. The CDR3 totals 12 residues. Looked up from germline, CDR1 is SNHLY and CDR2 is FYNNEI. CDR3 sequence reads: CASKIGDYGYTF. For the CDR3, the DNA is TGTGCCAGCAAGATTGGAGATTATGGCTACACCTTC.

This chain connects TRBV5-1 to TRBJ2-5; the match to TRBD2 covers 11 bases. CDR1 and CDR2 (germline): SGHRS, YFSETQ. This CDR3 is 16 amino acids long. The J segment lost 1 base and the V segment lost 3 bases, leaving 5 bases of the junction unmatched. CDR3 residues: CASSYGTSGPQETQYF. CDR3 nucleotides: TGCGCCAGCAGCTATGGGACTAGCGGACCCCAAGAGACCCAGTACTTC.

The rearrangement joins TRBV27 to TRBJ1-5; 7 bases fit TRBD1. With 5 bases clipped from V and 3 bases from J, the junction kept 1 base outside the gene matches. CDR1 is MNHEY and CDR2 is SMNVEV in the germline V gene (reference sequence). This CDR3 comprises 13 residues. CDR3 DNA: TGTGCCAGCAGTGGACAGGACAATCAGCCCCAGCATTTT. This translates into CASSGQDNQPQHF.

CDR3 residues: CASSRTGTGNTEAFF. Here the CDR3 DNA reads TGTGCCAGCAGCCGGACCGGGACAGGGAACACTGAAGCTTTCTTT. The chain has TRBV11-2 and TRBJ1-1, with 8 nucleotides matching TRBD1. The germline V gene encodes CDR1 SGHAT and CDR2 FQNNGV. The CDR3 contains 15 residues. Unmatched junction bases numbered 6, after V lost 5 bases and J lost 1 base.

The rearrangement links TRBV28 to TRBJ1-1, with a possible D match to TRBD1 (5 bases). Germline lookup yields CDR1 MDHEN and CDR2 SYDVKM. Between the trimmed V and J ends, which lost 2 bases and 3 bases, there was a span of 13 bases. The CDR3 sequence is 15 residues long. The CDR3 loop is CASSLRGGTHTEAFF. In DNA, the CDR3 is TGTGCCAGCAGTTTACGGGGGGGGACTCACACTGAAGCTTTCTTT.

This clone was found a few times. The chain has TRBV27 and TRBJ1-1; the D gene is possibly TRBD1 (5 bases). This CDR3 is 11 amino acids long. V was shortened by 7 bases and J by 4 bases, with 7 bases between the two germline ends. Germline CDR1 reads MNHEY; CDR2 reads SMNVEV (reference sequence). The CDR3 nucleotides read TGTGCCAGCATGGGGGGCACTGAAGCTTTCTTT. It codes for CASMGGTEAFF.

The chain is built from TRBV14 and TRBJ2-3, with D perhaps TRBD1 (5 bases). The CDR3 extends over 16 amino acids. The germline gives CDR1 SGHDN, CDR2 FVKESK. The V and J ends lost 3 bases and 2 bases respectively, with 15 bases between them. CDR3: CASSQSGRAITDTQYF. CDR3 nucleotide sequence: TGTGCCAGCAGCCAGTCGGGCAGGGCCATCACAGATACGCAGTATTTT.

V gene TRBV24-1 combines with J gene TRBJ2-2, with 10 bases fitting TRBD2. The length of the CDR3 is 17 residues. Trimming at V came to 7 bases and at J to 4 bases, leaving 11 bases not matched to a gene. CDR1 and CDR2 from the germline V gene are KGHDR and SFDVKD. The CDR3 sequence: CATRSSGRYGATGELFF. The CDR3 nucleotides are TGTGCCACCAGAAGTAGCGGGAGGTACGGGGCCACCGGGGAGCTGTTTTTT.

This clone was recorded only once. This chain connects TRBV9 to TRBJ2-1; 11 positions match TRBD2. Germline CDR1 SGDLS, CDR2 YYNGEE. CDR3 length: 14 residues. The junction had 3 bases not matched to a gene; V was cut back by 1 base and J by 9 bases. The CDR3 here is CASSVLAGGVEQFF. The DNA of the CDR3 is TGTGCCAGCAGCGTACTAGCGGGAGGAGTTGAGCAGTTCTTC.

The chain uses TRBV29-1 and TRBJ2-5; D perhaps matches TRBD1 (7 bases). This CDR3 comprises 13 residues. Germline CDR1 reads SQVTM; CDR2 reads ANQGSEA. Trimming cost V 6 bases and J 4 bases, with 15 bases left between them. This CDR3 reads CSVATRQGETQYF. CDR3 nucleotide sequence: TGCAGCGTGGCGACTAGACAGGGAGAGACCCAGTACTTC. The whole variable domain, remainder taken from reference TRBV29-1 and TRBJ2-5, is SAVISQKPSRDICQRGTSLTIQCQVDSQVTMMFWYRQQPGQSLTLIATANQGSEATYESGFVIDKFPISRPNLTFSTLTVSNMSPEDSSIYLCSVATRQGETQYFGPGTRLLVL.

For the CDR3, the DNA is TGTGCCAGCAGTTTAAGATTGGCCTTAACCGGGGAGCTGTTTTTT. Its translation: CASSLRLALTGELFF. V gene TRBV27 combines with J gene TRBJ2-2; unclear D gene. V lost 2 bases, J lost 5 bases, and 12 bases lay in between. Germline-derived CDR1 and CDR2 are MNHEY and SMNVEV (reference sequence). CDR3 size: 15 residues.

The chain uses TRBV7-9 and TRBJ2-1; 7 nucleotides match TRBD1. CDR3 length: 17 residues. Trimming cost V 1 base and J 5 bases; bases outside gene matches: 11. Germline values: CDR1 SEHNR, CDR2 FQNEAQ (reference sequence). The CDR3 is CASSLVFETGRHNEQFF. In nucleotides, the CDR3 is TGTGCCAGCAGCTTAGTTTTTGAGACAGGGCGCCACAATGAGCAGTTCTTC.

The chain carries TRBV11-2 and TRBJ1-5, with D perhaps TRBD1 (6 bases). V was pared by 5 bases and J by 5 bases, with 19 bases between. Germline CDR1 and CDR2: SGHAT and FQNNGV. The CDR3 is made up of 16 amino acids. For the CDR3, the DNA is TGTGCCAGCAGCCCCCCCCGACAGGTACGGTATCAGCCCCAGCATTTT. It is translated as CASSPPRQVRYQPQHF.

A few counts support this clone. The chain has TRBV19 and TRBJ1-1; tentative D call: TRBD1 (6 bases). V lost 7 bases and J 2 bases, leaving 11 bases between the germline ends. Germline lookup yields CDR1 LNHDA and CDR2 SQIVND (reference sequence). The CDR3 length is 13 residues. CDR3 sequence reads: CASKWGTNTEAFF. The CDR3 region has the DNA TGTGCCAGTAAGTGGGGGACAAACACTGAAGCTTTCTTT.

This clone has just a few counts. This chain links TRBV28 with TRBJ2-5; D is unresolved. This CDR3 region has 13 residues. V was clipped by 2 bases and J by 3 bases, with 7 bases between them. The germline V gene has CDR1 MDHEN and CDR2 SYDVKM. CDR3 nucleotide sequence: TGTGCCAGCAGTTTAGGGCTTAAAGAGACCCAGTACTTC. This translates into CASSLGLKETQYF.

This chain uses TRBV7-2 with TRBJ2-3; the D gene is possibly TRBD2 (5 bases). V lost 2 bases, J lost 1 base, and 13 bases lay in between. Per the germline V gene, CDR1 is SGHTA and CDR2 is FQGNSA. The CDR3 covers 16 residues. The CDR3 reads CASSLIPGSGTDTQYF. Here the CDR3 DNA reads TGTGCCAGCAGCTTAATCCCGGGAAGCGGCACAGATACGCAGTATTTT. Supplemented by reference TRBV7-2 and TRBJ2-3, the full variable domain reads GAGVSQSPSNKVTEKGKDVELRCDPISGHTALYWYRQSLGQGLEFLIYFQGNSAPDKSGLPSDRFSAERTGGSVSTLTIQRTQQEDSAVYLCASSLIPGSGTDTQYFGPGTRLTVL.

This clone was seen just once. The chain recombines TRBV2 with TRBJ1-4; TRBD1 aligns across 7 bases. V shed 9 bases, J shed 0 bases, and the junction held 4 bases outside the gene matches. Germline V gene sequence: CDR1 SNHLY, CDR2 FYNNEI. CDR3 length: 14 residues. The CDR3 loop is CARTGTATNEKLFF. CDR3 DNA sequence: TGTGCCAGAACTGGGACAGCAACTAATGAAAAACTGTTTTTT.

The sample holds one count of this clone. CDR3 nucleotides: TGCAGCGTTGAAGGACAGGCCGTCTATGGCTACACCTTC. Encoded protein: CSVEGQAVYGYTF. The gene calls are TRBV29-1 and TRBJ1-2; a possible D gene is TRBD1 (6 bases). The V and J ends lost 1 base and 4 bases respectively, with 10 bases between them. CDR3 length: 13 amino acids. Germline V gene data show CDR1 as SQVTM and CDR2 as ANQGSEA.

This clone was observed a few times. The chain recombines TRBV18 with TRBJ2-7; 8 positions match TRBD1. The trim removed 8 bases at V and 2 bases at J, leaving 11 bases unmatched. Germline lookup yields CDR1 KGHSH and CDR2 LQKENI. The length of the CDR3 is 15 residues. CDR3 DNA sequence: TGTGCCAGCCGTAACCCCGGACAGGGCACCTACGAGCAGTACTTC. This sequence encodes CASRNPGQGTYEQYF.

The chain combines TRBV6-5 with TRBJ2-7; tentatively, D is TRBD1 (6 bases). The CDR3 loop spans 14 amino acids. Looked up from germline, CDR1 is MNHEY and CDR2 is SVGAGI. The germline V and J ends were trimmed by 5 bases and 4 bases, with 15 bases remaining between them. The CDR3 region has the DNA TGTGCCAGCAGTCGAGTCCCCCAGGGGTACGAGCAGTACTTC. This codes for CASSRVPQGYEQYF.

The V call is TRBV28, the J call TRBJ1-4; D is undetermined. The length of the CDR3 is 17 residues. In germline, CDR1 is MDHEN, CDR2 SYDVKM. V was cut by 5 bases and J by 9 bases, with 25 bases left in between. The CDR3 reads CASSADWGDTQWKKLFF. In DNA form, the CDR3 reads TGTGCCAGCAGTGCAGACTGGGGAGACACTCAATGGAAAAAACTGTTTTTT.

The rearrangement links TRBV13 to TRBJ2-1; D is perhaps TRBD2 (6 bases). The V end was cut by 5 bases, the J end by 5 bases, with 19 bases between. Germline CDR1 and CDR2: PRHDT and FYEKMQ (reference sequence). The CDR3 runs 16 residues. The CDR3 sequence is CASSRMGGGRHNEQFF. In DNA, the CDR3 is TGTGCCAGCAGCCGTATGGGGGGAGGCCGTCACAATGAGCAGTTCTTC.

This clone is a singleton in its sample. The V call is TRBV28, the J call TRBJ2-2, with D possibly being TRBD2 (5 bases). The CDR3 is 15 amino acids. Germline loops: CDR1 MDHEN, CDR2 SYDVKM. Trimming pared 5 bases from V and 3 bases from J, leaving 13 bases between. CDR3 sequence: CASSRLMEDTGELFF. The CDR3 DNA is TGTGCCAGCAGTCGACTGATGGAGGACACCGGGGAGCTGTTTTTT.

The V and J genes are TRBV15 and TRBJ1-5; 9 bases agree with TRBD1. Losses at the gene ends were 6 bases for V and 4 bases for J; bases not matched to a gene: 13. In germline, CDR1 is LNHNV, CDR2 YYDKDF (reference sequence). The CDR3 contains 17 residues. CDR3 sequence (DNA): TGTGCCACCAGTCGGGGTGATTTCGGGACAGGGAATCAGCCCCAGCATTTT. Its translation is CATSRGDFGTGNQPQHF.

This chain joins TRBV4-2 and TRBJ2-1; possible D gene TRBD1, 6 bases. The germline gives CDR1 LGHNA, CDR2 YNFKEQ. This CDR3 comprises 15 residues. The V end was cut by 1 base, the J end by 7 bases, with 14 bases between. The CDR3: CASSQVQGKRNEQFF. As DNA, the CDR3 is TGTGCCAGCAGCCAAGTACAGGGCAAGAGGAATGAGCAGTTCTTC.

V and J are TRBV5-1 and TRBJ1-6, with a possible D match to TRBD1 (6 bases). CDR1 and CDR2 (germline): SGHRS, YFSETQ. The CDR3 covers 15 residues. V was trimmed by 4 bases and J by 3 bases, leaving 11 bases between them. The CDR3 nucleotides read TGCGCCAGCAGCCTATCGGACAGCTATAATTCACCCCTCCACTTT. Translation gives CASSLSDSYNSPLHF.

This chain links TRBV6-5 with TRBJ1-1; 8 nucleotides line up with TRBD1. CDR1 is MNHEY, CDR2 SVGAGI, per germline. The CDR3 contains 15 residues. The V and J ends lost 8 bases and 2 bases, in that order; junction bases with no gene match: 10. For the CDR3, the DNA is TGTGCCAGCTGGAGGGGGGACAGGCCTAACACTGAAGCTTTCTTT. Its translation: CASWRGDRPNTEAFF.

The chain carries TRBV6-2 or TRBV6-3 and TRBJ2-2; the D gene is possibly TRBD2 (6 bases). The ends were cut back, 2 bases at V and 1 base at J, with 8 bases in the middle. Germline CDR1 MNHEY, CDR2 SVGEGT. This CDR3 is 15 amino acids long. The CDR3 region is CASSYPGENTGELFF. DNA of the CDR3: TGTGCCAGCAGTTACCCGGGAGAGAACACCGGGGAGCTGTTTTTT.